Reported below is one T cell receptor beta chain. Its specificity is unknown. The junction departs from the called germline gene at one end, perhaps through a read error. Germline CDR1 SGHVS, CDR2 FQNEAQ. The CDR3 sequence is 14 residues long. Total RNA (around 510 ng) served as template for TCR beta cDNA synthesis primed by a constant-region primer. TCR beta libraries came from three nested multiplex PCR rounds using slightly modified ARM-PCR. In the first two PCR rounds, TRBV1-TRBV30 forward primers were paired with a C-beta reverse primer, and each round lasted about 9 cycles. TCRdb recomputed calls from the multiplex PCR reads with MiXCR, one row per CDR3 protein. The sample has 65,000 to 80,000 distinct CDR3 sequences; almost 70% are singletons. This entry is derived from a study of tumor-infiltrating lymphocytes in primary liver carcinoma. Study information: Male and female patients aged 30 to 69 years made up the cohort. Study outcomes and limitations: Tumor-adjacent and tumor-blood pairs shared a smaller degree of overlap than tumor region pairs.

For each extraction, RNA and DNA were obtained together from around 20-30 mg of unsorted bulk tissue. Sampling of each tumor involved five separate regions. The chain carries TRBV7-8 and TRBJ1-5; D uncertain. Specimen: liver tumor tissue from sampling region 4. Subset meaning: tumor region T4, right-lateral pole. This TCR came from a man aged 40-55 years with primary liver carcinoma and hepatitis B virus infection. CDR3 in amino acids: CASSSSTFNRPQHF. The CDR3 region has the DNA TGTGCCAGCAGCTCCAGTACCTTCAATCGGCCCCAGCATTTT.